The 29 T cell receptor beta chains given below trace back to one sample, sequenced in a study of Ad26.COV2.S vaccination and SARS-CoV-2 variants. The data were produced by immunoSEQ multiplex PCR, yet TCRdb's version contains in-frame clones alone and is incomplete. Counted here are more than 400,000 clones, about 92% occurring once; the ten biggest clones make up approximately 4.3%. Treatment: 19 received Ad26.COV2.S at low or high dose, single or two shots; roughly 5 received placebo; per-sample allocation not given. Each sample was drawn 63 days after the first injection (of vaccine or placebo). Sample: peripheral blood, taken in a trial of Ad26.COV2.S vaccine versus placebo. All receptors come from a person between 18 and 60 years old who received the Ad26.COV2.S COVID-19 vaccine or a placebo.

The chain carries TRBV2 and TRBJ1-1; no clear D. The germline CDR1 and CDR2 sequences are SNHLY and FYNNEI. The ends were cut back, 4 bases at V and 2 bases at J, with 11 bases in the middle. This CDR3 contains 14 residues. The CDR3 here is CASSGRVVNTEAFF. The CDR3 DNA sequence: TGTGCCAGCAGTGGTAGGGTAGTAAACACTGAAGCTTTCTTT. Full variable domain (remainder filled in from reference TRBV2 and TRBJ1-1): EPEVTQTPSHQVTQMGQEVILRCVPISNHLYFYWYRQILGQKVEFLVSFYNNEISEKSEIFDDQFSVERPDGSNFTLKIRSTKLEDSAMYFCASSGRVVNTEAFFGQGTRLTVV.

The CDR3 nucleotides are TGTGCCAGCAGCACCGGGACACGAGCCACAGATACGCAGTATTTT. It yields the protein CASSTGTRATDTQYF. The gene calls are TRBV6-4 and TRBJ2-3, with D maybe TRBD1 (6 bases). Trimming cost V 6 bases and J 2 bases, with 15 bases left between them. The CDR3 sequence is 15 residues long. Germline V CDR1 and CDR2: MRHNA, SNTAGT.

Turning to this clone: The same CDR3 is also encoded by other DNA sequences in this sample. CDR3 sequence reads: CASSTPTGELFF. In DNA form, the CDR3 reads TGTGCCAGCAGTACGCCAACCGGGGAGCTGTTTTTT. The chain employs TRBV28 and TRBJ2-2; unclear D gene. Germline V gives CDR1 MDHEN, CDR2 SYDVKM. The CDR3 runs to 12 residues. Trimming took 5 bases from V and 5 from J, leaving 6 bases between them.

The chain links TRBV29-1 to TRBJ2-1, with TRBD2 identical over 9 bases. V shed 6 bases, J shed 4 bases, and the junction held 13 bases outside the gene matches. CDR1 SQVTM and CDR2 ANQGSEA come from the germline V gene. The CDR3 is made up of 16 amino acids. The DNA of the CDR3 is TGCAGCGTCGGACCCTCCAGCGGGAGGAGGTACAATGAGCAGTTCTTC. Its translation is CSVGPSSGRRYNEQFF.

The chain joins TRBV6-5 to TRBJ1-2; TRBD1 matches 7 bases. This CDR3 contains 15 residues. Germline V lookup: CDR1 MNHEY, CDR2 SVGAGI. The J segment lost 6 bases and the V segment lost 2 bases, leaving 9 bases of the junction unmatched. The DNA for the CDR3 is TGTGCCAGCAGTTACCGGACAGGCGCTATCGATGGCTACACCTTC. It translates to CASSYRTGAIDGYTF.

This clone showed up just once. The chain recombines TRBV19 with TRBJ2-1, with 8 bases fitting TRBD1. V lost 2 bases and J lost 10; bases outside the gene matches: 10. Germline CDR1 and CDR2: LNHDA and SQIVND (reference sequence). CDR3 size: 15 residues. CDR3 residues: CASSIYSQGAGEQFF. CDR3 DNA: TGTGCCAGTAGTATATATTCGCAGGGGGCTGGCGAGCAGTTCTTC.

This clone was counted once. The chain is built from TRBV6-5 and TRBJ2-2; 7 nucleotides line up with TRBD1. The CDR3 extends over 13 amino acids. Germline trimming cut 6 bases from V and 6 bases from J; bases unmatched to any gene: 4. From germline, CDR1 is MNHEY and CDR2 SVGAGI. For the CDR3, the DNA is TGTGCCAGCAGACTTACAGGGGCCGGGGAGCTGTTTTTT. Translation: CASRLTGAGELFF.

The chain has TRBV27 and TRBJ2-3, with 10 bases fitting TRBD2. CDR1 is MNHEY, CDR2 SMNVEV, per germline (reference sequence). CDR3 length: 16 residues. Trimming took 0 bases from V and 6 from J; bases not matched to a gene: 6. CDR3 amino acids: CASSLSLAGPPDTQYF. The CDR3 nucleotides are TGTGCCAGCAGTTTATCACTAGCGGGGCCTCCGGATACGCAGTATTTT.

Written as DNA, the CDR3 is TGTGCCAGCAGCCAAGACCCTAGCGGGAGGGCCAGTATTATTGAGCAGTTCTTC. Its protein is CASSQDPSGRASIIEQFF. The V call is TRBV3-1 (or the pseudogene TRBV3-2), the J call TRBJ2-1; 12 bases agree with TRBD2. The germline V gene encodes CDR1 LGHDT and CDR2 YNNKEL (reference sequence). The CDR3 has 18 amino acids. V shed 0 bases and J 9 bases; nucleotides not matched to a gene: 12.

The V and J genes are TRBV28 and TRBJ1-2; maybe TRBD1 (5 bases). Germline CDR1 MDHEN, CDR2 SYDVKM. The CDR3 is 14 amino acids. V lost 7 bases and J lost 2, with 14 bases in between. DNA of the CDR3: TGTGCCAGCACTCCCGGGACCTCGAACTATGGCTACACCTTC. It yields the protein CASTPGTSNYGYTF.

This chain connects TRBV4-2 to TRBJ2-1; D not resolved. CDR3 length: 13 residues. With 0 bases removed from V and 9 bases from J, the gap between germline ends came to 9 bases. Germline lookup yields CDR1 LGHNA and CDR2 YNFKEQ. CDR3 nucleotide sequence: TGTGCCAGCAGCCAAGATATCCGTGGTGAGCAGTTCTTC. This sequence encodes CASSQDIRGEQFF.

The J gene is TRBJ2-5, the V gene TRBV5-5, with a tentative D call TRBD2 (7 bases). The germline V gene has CDR1 SGHKS and CDR2 YYEKEE (reference sequence). V was cut by 0 bases and J by 4 bases, with 13 bases left in between. This CDR3 is 15 amino acids long. The CDR3 nucleotides read TGTGCCAGCAGCTTGGCCGGGGGGCTAGGAGAGACCCAGTACTTC. This sequence encodes CASSLAGGLGETQYF.

This clone was seen a single time. This chain links TRBV18 with TRBJ2-5; 8 bases agree with TRBD1. The CDR3 sequence is 14 residues long. In germline, CDR1 is KGHSH, CDR2 LQKENI. The V gene end was trimmed by 4 bases and the J gene end by 2 bases; junction bases not matched to a gene: 3. CDR3 residues: CASSLGQGQETQYF. The DNA of the CDR3 is TGTGCCAGCTCACTCGGACAGGGTCAAGAGACCCAGTACTTC.

This chain links TRBV7-2 with TRBJ2-3; 9 bases fit TRBD1. CDR3 size: 18 residues. The ends lost 5 bases at V and 4 bases at J; junction bases unmatched: 16. Per the germline V gene, CDR1 is SGHTA and CDR2 is FQGNSA. CDR3 in amino acids: CASSPGDRDIRRADTQYF. CDR3 DNA: TGTGCCAGCAGCCCCGGGGACAGGGACATCCGGCGGGCAGATACGCAGTATTTT.

Worth noting for this clone: The same CDR3 arises from other DNA sequences in this sample as well. The rearrangement uses TRBV29-1 and TRBJ1-5; D is perhaps TRBD1 (5 bases). V was cut by 6 bases and J by 1 base, with 7 bases left in between. This CDR3 comprises 12 residues. Germline CDR1 reads SQVTM; CDR2 reads ANQGSEA. CDR3 protein: CSVGDSNQPQHF. CDR3 DNA: TGCAGCGTCGGGGACAGCAATCAGCCCCAGCATTTT. The full variable domain, completed using reference TRBV29-1 and TRBJ1-5, is SAVISQKPSRDICQRGTSLTIQCQVDSQVTMMFWYRQQPGQSLTLIATANQGSEATYESGFVIDKFPISRPNLTFSTLTVSNMSPEDSSIYLCSVGDSNQPQHFGDGTRLSIL.

The chain links TRBV18 to TRBJ2-3; 12 bases match TRBD2. CDR1 KGHSH and CDR2 LQKENI come from the germline V gene. The ends lost 0 bases at V and 0 bases at J; junction bases unmatched: 7. This CDR3 has 19 amino acids. The CDR3 DNA is TGTGCCAGCTCACCACCTTCGCGACTAGCGGGAGTCAGCACAGATACGCAGTATTTT. This encodes CASSPPSRLAGVSTDTQYF. The full variable domain, with the rest looked up from reference TRBV18 and TRBJ2-3, is NAGVMQNPRHLVRRRGQEARLRCSPMKGHSHVYWYRQLPEEGLKFMVYLQKENIIDESGMPKERFSAEFPKEGPSILRIQQVVRGDSAAYFCASSPPSRLAGVSTDTQYFGPGTRLTVL.

This sequence joins TRBV30 and TRBJ2-1; tentatively, D is TRBD1 (5 bases). CDR3 size: 15 residues. Germline loops: CDR1 GTSNPN, CDR2 SVGIG (reference sequence). V gave up 1 base and J gave up 7 bases, with 17 bases separating them. The CDR3 nucleotides are TGTGCCTGGAGTGCAGGGCCAGCCATGGGTAATGAGCAGTTCTTC. This gives the protein CAWSAGPAMGNEQFF.

V usage is TRBV30 and J usage is TRBJ1-1, with a possible D match to TRBD1 (5 bases). Per germline, CDR1 GTSNPN and CDR2 SVGIG (reference sequence). Trimming removed 3 bases at V and 6 bases at J, with 8 bases between. The CDR3 covers 11 residues. The CDR3 coding sequence is TGTGCCTGGAGGACAGTAGCTGAAGCTTTCTTT. It yields the protein CAWRTVAEAFF.

This clone has just one count. This chain links TRBV6-6 with TRBJ2-1; TRBD1 matches 7 bases. V lost 2 bases to trimming and J lost 8 bases; unmatched junction nucleotides: 9. CDR1 is MNHNY and CDR2 is SVGAGI in the germline V gene (reference sequence). This CDR3 is 15 amino acids long. For the CDR3, the DNA is TGTGCCAGCAGTTACAATAGACAGGGAACGGATGAGCAGTTCTTC. It translates to CASSYNRQGTDEQFF.

The chain carries TRBV28 and TRBJ2-5; D not certain. Trimming pared 6 bases from V and 1 base from J, leaving 15 bases between. The V gene's germline CDR1 is MDHEN and CDR2 SYDVKM. CDR3 length: 15 residues. The CDR3: CASRTERTTQETQYF. The CDR3 DNA sequence: TGTGCCAGCAGAACAGAACGGACGACCCAAGAGACCCAGTACTTC.

The rearrangement links TRBV12-3 or TRBV12-4 to TRBJ1-1, with D hard to call. Trimming cost V 3 bases and J 5 bases, with 7 bases left between them. The CDR3 has 12 amino acids. CDR3 sequence (DNA): TGTGCCAGCAGTTTTCCCGGGACTGAAGCTTTCTTT. Translating it yields CASSFPGTEAFF.

The chain recombines TRBV5-4 with TRBJ2-1; D uncertain. Germline lookup yields CDR1 SGHNT and CDR2 YYREEE (reference sequence). V lost 4 bases and J 6 bases, leaving 11 bases between the germline ends. The CDR3 is 13 amino acids. Here the CDR3 DNA reads TGTGCCAGCAGCCACCGGGCCAGCAATGAGCAGTTCTTC. Amino acid sequence: CASSHRASNEQFF.

The chain has TRBV19 and TRBJ1-2; D is perhaps TRBD1 (6 bases). Trimming cost V 5 bases and J 6 bases, with 13 bases left between them. The CDR3 consists of 13 residues. Germline-derived CDR1 and CDR2 are LNHDA and SQIVND (reference sequence). CDR3 in amino acids: CASSYGGGNGYTF. The DNA of the CDR3 is TGTGCCAGTAGTTACGGGGGCGGGAATGGCTACACCTTC. The full variable domain, its missing parts supplied by reference TRBV19 and TRBJ1-2, is DGGITQSPKYLFRKEGQNVTLSCEQNLNHDAMYWYRQDPGQGLRLIYYSQIVNDFQKGDIAEGYSVSREKKESFPLTVTSAQKNPTAFYLCASSYGGGNGYTFGSGTRLTVV.

The genes are TRBV19 and TRBJ2-7; 8 positions agree with TRBD1. This CDR3 is 15 amino acids long. V lost 4 bases to trimming and J lost 3 bases; unmatched junction nucleotides: 8. Per the germline V gene, CDR1 is LNHDA and CDR2 is SQIVND (reference sequence). This CDR3 is CASSRQGQENYEQYF. The CDR3 region has the DNA TGTGCCAGTAGTAGGCAGGGACAGGAGAACTACGAGCAGTACTTC.

The rearrangement joins TRBV27 to TRBJ1-1; TRBD1 might be the D (5 bases). The V and J ends lost 4 bases and 5 bases respectively, with 14 bases between them. The CDR3 totals 14 residues. The germline V gene encodes CDR1 MNHEY and CDR2 SMNVEV (reference sequence). CDR3 residues: CASSSPAGRTEAFF. The CDR3 DNA reads as TGTGCCAGCAGTTCCCCAGCAGGGCGGACTGAAGCTTTCTTT.

The CDR3: CAWSVTDGYGYTF. CDR3 sequence (DNA): TGTGCCTGGAGTGTAACGGACGGCTATGGCTACACCTTC. The V and J genes are TRBV30 and TRBJ1-2; D remains ambiguous. The CDR3 is 13 residues long. Trimming removed 0 bases at V and 4 bases at J, with 9 bases between. Germline V gives CDR1 GTSNPN, CDR2 SVGIG (reference sequence).

The chain links TRBV6-5 to TRBJ2-5, with 11 bases identical to TRBD2. This CDR3 has 14 residues. With 5 bases clipped from V and 4 bases from J, the junction kept 3 bases outside the gene matches. CDR1 is MNHEY, CDR2 SVGAGI, per germline. The CDR3 DNA sequence: TGTGCCAGCAGTCCCACTAGCGGGAGAGAGACCCAGTACTTC. It yields the protein CASSPTSGRETQYF.

This chain's CDR3 is CATSADSNQPQHF. CDR3 bases: TGTGCCACCAGTGCAGATAGCAATCAGCCCCAGCATTTT. The V and J genes are TRBV24-1 and TRBJ1-5; D gene ambiguous. V was clipped by 5 bases and J by 0 bases, with 4 bases between them. The CDR3 is made up of 13 amino acids. Germline CDR1 and CDR2: KGHDR and SFDVKD.

The V gene is TRBV5-4, the J gene TRBJ2-5; D is perhaps TRBD1 or TRBD2 (5 bases each). CDR3 length: 13 amino acids. The V and J ends lost 7 bases and 5 bases respectively, with 15 bases between them. Germline V gene lookup returns CDR1 SGHNT and CDR2 YYREEE (reference sequence). The CDR3, as DNA: TGTGCCAGCGCGGACGAGGGGCGGGAGACCCAGTACTTC. Its protein is CASADEGRETQYF. The full variable domain, with the rest looked up from reference TRBV5-4 and TRBJ2-5, is ETGVTQSPTHLIKTRGQQVTLRCSSQSGHNTVSWYQQALGQGPQFIFQYYREEENGRGNFPPRFSGLQFPNYSSELNVNALELDDSALYLCASADEGRETQYFGPGTRLLVL.